This paragraph covers one TCR beta chain sequence. The authors' processing: Counts of nucleated cells, estimated from reference gene primer amplification, were obtained. Generated by immunoSEQ multiplex PCR, the TCRdb table keeps only in-frame clones and is missing some. The D gene and trimming were derived from the DNA, and the V and J assignments and clone size from that table. Among hundreds of thousands of clones listed, roughly 80% were seen once. The data derive from a study of blood T cell repertoires in COVID-19. Across the study: Collection of acute and convalescent COVID-19 samples took place in the United States, Italy and Spain.

CDR1 is SGHRS, CDR2 YFSETQ, per germline. This CDR3 has 14 amino acids. Trimming removed 5 bases at V and 0 bases at J, with 12 bases between. The sequenced material came from peripheral blood. This clonotype was sampled from an elderly man with acute or convalescent COVID-19. The gene calls are TRBV5-1 and TRBJ2-7, with D tentatively TRBD1 (5 bases). In DNA form, the CDR3 reads TGCGCCAGCAGGCCGACAGTGACCTCCTACGAGCAGTACTTC. Translated, it gives CASRPTVTSYEQYF.